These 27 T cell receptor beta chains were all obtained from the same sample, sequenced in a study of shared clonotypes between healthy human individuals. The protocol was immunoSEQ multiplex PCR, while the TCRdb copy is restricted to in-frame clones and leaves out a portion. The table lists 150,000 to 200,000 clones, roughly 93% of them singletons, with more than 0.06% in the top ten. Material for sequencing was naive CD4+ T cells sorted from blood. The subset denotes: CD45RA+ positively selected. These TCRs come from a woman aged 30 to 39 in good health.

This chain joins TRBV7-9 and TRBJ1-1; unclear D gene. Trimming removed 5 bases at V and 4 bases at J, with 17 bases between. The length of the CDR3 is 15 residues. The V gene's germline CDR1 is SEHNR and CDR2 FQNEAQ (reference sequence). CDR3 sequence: CASSTKTASGTEAFF. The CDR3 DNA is TGTGCCAGCAGCACCAAGACCGCGTCGGGCACTGAAGCTTTCTTT.

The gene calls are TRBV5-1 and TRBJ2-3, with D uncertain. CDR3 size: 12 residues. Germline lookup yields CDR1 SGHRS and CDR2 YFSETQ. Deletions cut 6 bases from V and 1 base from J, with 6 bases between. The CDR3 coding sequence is TGCGCCAGCACCCCTGGCACAGATACGCAGTATTTT. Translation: CASTPGTDTQYF. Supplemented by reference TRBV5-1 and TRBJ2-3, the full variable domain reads KAGVTQTPRYLIKTRGQQVTLSCSPISGHRSVSWYQQTPGQGLQFLFEYFSETQRNKGNFPGRFSGRQFSNSRSEMNVSTLELGDSALYLCASTPGTDTQYFGPGTRLTVL.

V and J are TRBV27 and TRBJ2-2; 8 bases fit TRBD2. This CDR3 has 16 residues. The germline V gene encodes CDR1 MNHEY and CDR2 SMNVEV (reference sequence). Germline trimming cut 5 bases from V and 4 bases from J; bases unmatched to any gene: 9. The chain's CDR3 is CASSLRSGTSTGELFF. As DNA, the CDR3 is TGTGCCAGCAGTCTACGATCCGGGACTAGCACCGGGGAGCTGTTTTTT.

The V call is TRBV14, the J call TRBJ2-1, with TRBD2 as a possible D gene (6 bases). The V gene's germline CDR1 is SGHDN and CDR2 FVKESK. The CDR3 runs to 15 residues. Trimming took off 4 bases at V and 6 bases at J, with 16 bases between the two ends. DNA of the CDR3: TGTGCCAGCAGCCCCCGGGGGTTCCAGGGCAATGAGCAGTTCTTC. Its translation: CASSPRGFQGNEQFF.

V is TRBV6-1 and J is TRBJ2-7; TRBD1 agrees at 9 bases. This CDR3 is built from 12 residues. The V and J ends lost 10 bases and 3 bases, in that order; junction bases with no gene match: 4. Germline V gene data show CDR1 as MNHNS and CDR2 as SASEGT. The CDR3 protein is CATRTGDYEQYF. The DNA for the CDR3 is TGTGCCACCCGGACAGGGGACTACGAGCAGTACTTC.

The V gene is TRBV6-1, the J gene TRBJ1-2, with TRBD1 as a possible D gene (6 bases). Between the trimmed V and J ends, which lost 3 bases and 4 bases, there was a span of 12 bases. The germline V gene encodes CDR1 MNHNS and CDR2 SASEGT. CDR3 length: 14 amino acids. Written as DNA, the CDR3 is TGTGCCAGCAGTGATACACAGGGTCCCTATGGCTACACCTTC. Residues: CASSDTQGPYGYTF.

CDR3 residues: CASSAAPSYEQYF. The CDR3, as DNA: TGTGCCAGCAGTGCGGCACCCTCCTACGAGCAGTACTTC. V gene TRBV6-1 combines with J gene TRBJ2-7, with D unresolved. CDR3 length: 13 amino acids. Trimming cost V 4 bases and J 0 bases, with 7 bases left between them. Germline-derived CDR1 and CDR2 are MNHNS and SASEGT.

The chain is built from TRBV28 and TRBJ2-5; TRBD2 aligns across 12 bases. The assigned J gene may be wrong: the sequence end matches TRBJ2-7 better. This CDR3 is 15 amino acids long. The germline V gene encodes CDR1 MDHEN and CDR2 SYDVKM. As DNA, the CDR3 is TGTGCCAGCAGTCCCGGGACTAGCGGGTTCTACGAGCAGTACTTC. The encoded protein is CASSPGTSGFYEQYF.

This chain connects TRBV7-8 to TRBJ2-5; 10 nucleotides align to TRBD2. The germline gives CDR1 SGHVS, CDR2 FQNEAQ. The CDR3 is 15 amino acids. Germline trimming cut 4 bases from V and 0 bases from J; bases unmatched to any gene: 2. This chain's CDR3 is CASSSGLAYQETQYF. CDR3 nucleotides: TGTGCCAGCAGCTCGGGACTAGCGTACCAAGAGACCCAGTACTTC.

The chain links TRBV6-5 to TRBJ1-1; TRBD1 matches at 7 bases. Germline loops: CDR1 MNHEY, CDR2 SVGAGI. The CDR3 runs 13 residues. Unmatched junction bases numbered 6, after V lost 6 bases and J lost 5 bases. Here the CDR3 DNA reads TGTGCCAGCAGGCTCGACAGGGTTACTGAAGCTTTCTTT. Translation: CASRLDRVTEAFF.

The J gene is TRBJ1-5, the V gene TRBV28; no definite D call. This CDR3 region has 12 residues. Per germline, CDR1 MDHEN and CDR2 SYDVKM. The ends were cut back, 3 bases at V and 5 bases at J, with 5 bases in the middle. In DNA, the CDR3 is TGTGCCAGCAGTTTTGAGGATCAGCCCCAGCATTTT. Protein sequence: CASSFEDQPQHF. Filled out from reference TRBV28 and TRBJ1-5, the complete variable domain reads DVKVTQSSRYLVKRTGEKVFLECVQDMDHENMFWYRQDPGLGLRLIYFSYDVKMKEKGDIPEGYSVSREKKERFSLILESASTNQTSMYLCASSFEDQPQHFGDGTRLSIL.

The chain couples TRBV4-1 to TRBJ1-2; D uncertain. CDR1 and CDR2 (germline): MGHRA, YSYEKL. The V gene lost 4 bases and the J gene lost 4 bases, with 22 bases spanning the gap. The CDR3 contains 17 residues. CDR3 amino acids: CASSPTTMFLRRYGYTF. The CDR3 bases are TGCGCCAGCAGCCCCACAACCATGTTCTTACGACGCTATGGCTACACCTTC.

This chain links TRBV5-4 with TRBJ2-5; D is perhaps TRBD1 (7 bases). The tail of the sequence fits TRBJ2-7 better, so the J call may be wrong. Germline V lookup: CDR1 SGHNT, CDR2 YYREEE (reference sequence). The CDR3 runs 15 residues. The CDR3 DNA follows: TGTGCCAGCAGCGCGGGACAGACAAACTCCTACGAGCAGTACTTC. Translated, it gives CASSAGQTNSYEQYF.

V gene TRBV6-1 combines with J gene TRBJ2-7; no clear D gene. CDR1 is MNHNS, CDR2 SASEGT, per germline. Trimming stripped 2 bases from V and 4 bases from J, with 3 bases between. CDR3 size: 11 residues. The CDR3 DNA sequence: TGTGCCAGCAGTGAATCGTACGAGCAGTACTTC. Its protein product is CASSESYEQYF.

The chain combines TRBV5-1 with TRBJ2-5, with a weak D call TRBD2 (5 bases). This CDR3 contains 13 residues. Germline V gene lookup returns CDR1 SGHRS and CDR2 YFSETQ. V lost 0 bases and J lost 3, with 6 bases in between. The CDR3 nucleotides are TGCGCCAGCAGCTTGGGTAGCGAAGAGACCCAGTACTTC. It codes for CASSLGSEETQYF.

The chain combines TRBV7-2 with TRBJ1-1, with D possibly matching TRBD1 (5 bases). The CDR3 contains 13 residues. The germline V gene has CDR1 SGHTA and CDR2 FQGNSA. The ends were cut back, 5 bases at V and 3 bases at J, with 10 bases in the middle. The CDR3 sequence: CASSVQEYTEAFF. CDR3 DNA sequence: TGTGCCAGCAGCGTACAGGAGTACACTGAAGCTTTCTTT.

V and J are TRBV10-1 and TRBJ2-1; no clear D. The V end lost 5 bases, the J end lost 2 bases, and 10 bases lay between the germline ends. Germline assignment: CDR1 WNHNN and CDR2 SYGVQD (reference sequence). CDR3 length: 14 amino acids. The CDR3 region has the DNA TGCGCCAGCAGTAACGGGTCGCCCTACAATGAGCAGTTCTTC. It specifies CASSNGSPYNEQFF.

This chain's CDR3 is CASSQGHSPAYEQYF. The CDR3 nucleotides are TGTGCCAGCAGCCAAGGTCACTCCCCCGCCTACGAGCAGTACTTC. This chain links TRBV14 with TRBJ2-7; D remains ambiguous. The CDR3 loop spans 15 amino acids. Germline CDR1 SGHDN, CDR2 FVKESK. Trimming removed 1 base at V and 2 bases at J, with 12 bases between.

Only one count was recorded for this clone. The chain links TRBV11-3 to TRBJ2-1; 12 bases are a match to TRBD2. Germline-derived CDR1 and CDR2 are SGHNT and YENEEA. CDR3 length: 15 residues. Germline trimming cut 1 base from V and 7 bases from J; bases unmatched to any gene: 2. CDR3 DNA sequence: TGTGCCAGCAGCTTAGGACTAGCGGGAGCAAATGAGCAGTTCTTC. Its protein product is CASSLGLAGANEQFF. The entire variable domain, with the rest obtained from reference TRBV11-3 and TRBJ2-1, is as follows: EAGVVQSPRYKIIEKKQPVAFWCNPISGHNTLYWYLQNLGQGPELLIRYENEEAVDDSQLPKDRFSAERLKGVDSTLKIQPAELGDSAVYLCASSLGLAGANEQFFGPGTRLTVL.

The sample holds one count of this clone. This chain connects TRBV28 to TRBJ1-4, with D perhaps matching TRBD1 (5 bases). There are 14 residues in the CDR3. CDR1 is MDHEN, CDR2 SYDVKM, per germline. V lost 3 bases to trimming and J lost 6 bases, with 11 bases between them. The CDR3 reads CASSLRGLDEKLFF. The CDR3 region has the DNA TGTGCCAGCAGTTTGAGGGGTTTGGATGAAAAACTGTTTTTT.

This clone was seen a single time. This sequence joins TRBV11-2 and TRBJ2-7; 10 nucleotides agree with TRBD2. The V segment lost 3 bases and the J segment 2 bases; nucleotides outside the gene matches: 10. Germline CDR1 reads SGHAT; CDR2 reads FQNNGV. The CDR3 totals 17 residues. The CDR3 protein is CASSLGALAGPPYEQYF. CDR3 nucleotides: TGTGCCAGCAGCTTGGGGGCACTAGCGGGGCCGCCCTACGAGCAGTACTTC.

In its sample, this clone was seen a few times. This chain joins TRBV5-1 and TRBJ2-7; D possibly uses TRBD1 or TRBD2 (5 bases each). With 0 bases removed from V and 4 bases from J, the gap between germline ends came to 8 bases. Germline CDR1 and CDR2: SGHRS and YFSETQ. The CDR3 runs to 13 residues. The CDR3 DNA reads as TGCGCCAGCAGCTTGGTTGAGGGGTACGAGCAGTACTTC. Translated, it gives CASSLVEGYEQYF.

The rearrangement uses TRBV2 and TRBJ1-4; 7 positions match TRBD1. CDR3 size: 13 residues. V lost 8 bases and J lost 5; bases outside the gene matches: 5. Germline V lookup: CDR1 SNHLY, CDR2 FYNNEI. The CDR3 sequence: CASAGQRNEKLFF. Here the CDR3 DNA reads TGTGCCAGCGCGGGACAGAGAAATGAAAAACTGTTTTTT.

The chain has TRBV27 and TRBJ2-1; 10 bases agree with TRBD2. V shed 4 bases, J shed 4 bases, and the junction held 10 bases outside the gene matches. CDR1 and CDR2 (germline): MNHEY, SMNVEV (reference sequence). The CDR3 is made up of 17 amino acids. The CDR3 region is CASSSGTSAALYNEQFF. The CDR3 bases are TGTGCCAGCAGTTCCGGGACTAGCGCAGCCCTTTACAATGAGCAGTTCTTC.

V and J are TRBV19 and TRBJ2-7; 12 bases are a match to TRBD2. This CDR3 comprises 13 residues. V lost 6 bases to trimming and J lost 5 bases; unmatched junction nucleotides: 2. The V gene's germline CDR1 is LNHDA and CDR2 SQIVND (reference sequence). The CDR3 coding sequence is TGTGCCAGTAGCACTAGCGGGAGGCACGAGCAGTACTTC. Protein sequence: CASSTSGRHEQYF.

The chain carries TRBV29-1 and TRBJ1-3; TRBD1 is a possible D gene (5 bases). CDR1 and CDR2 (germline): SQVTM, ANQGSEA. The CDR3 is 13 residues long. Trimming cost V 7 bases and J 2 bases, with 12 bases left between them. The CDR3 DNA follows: TGCAGCGGGACGACAGTCGCTGGAAACACCATATATTTT. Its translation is CSGTTVAGNTIYF.

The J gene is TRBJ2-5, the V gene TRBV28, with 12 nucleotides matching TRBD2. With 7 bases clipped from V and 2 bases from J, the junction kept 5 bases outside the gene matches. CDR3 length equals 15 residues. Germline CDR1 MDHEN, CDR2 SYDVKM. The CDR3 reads CASTSGLAGQETQYF. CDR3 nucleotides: TGTGCCAGCACCTCAGGACTAGCGGGACAAGAGACCCAGTACTTC.